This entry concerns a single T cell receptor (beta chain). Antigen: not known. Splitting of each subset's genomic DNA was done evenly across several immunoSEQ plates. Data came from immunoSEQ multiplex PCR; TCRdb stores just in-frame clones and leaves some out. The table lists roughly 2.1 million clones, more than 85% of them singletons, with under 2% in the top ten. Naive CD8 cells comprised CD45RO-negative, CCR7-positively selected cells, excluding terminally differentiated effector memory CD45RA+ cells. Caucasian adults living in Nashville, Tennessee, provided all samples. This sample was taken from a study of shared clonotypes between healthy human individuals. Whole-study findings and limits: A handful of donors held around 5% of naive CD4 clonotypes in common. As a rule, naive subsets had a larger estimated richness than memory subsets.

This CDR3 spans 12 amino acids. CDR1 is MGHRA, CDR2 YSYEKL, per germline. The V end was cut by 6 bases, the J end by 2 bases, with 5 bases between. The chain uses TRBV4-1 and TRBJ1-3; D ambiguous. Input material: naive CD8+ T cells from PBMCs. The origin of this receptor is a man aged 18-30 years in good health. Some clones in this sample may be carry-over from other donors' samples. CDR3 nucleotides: TGCGCCAGCAGTCCCGCTGGAAACACCATATATTTT. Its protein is CASSPAGNTIYF.